Presented here are 28 T cell receptor beta chains from one specimen sequenced in a study of cytomegalovirus exposure and HLA in healthy donors. This PCR relied on a set of 60 Vbeta primers and 13 Jbeta primers. Only in-frame clones appear in the TCRdb table, and some are missing; sequencing was by immunoSEQ multiplex PCR. The sample lists around 120,000 clones, around 84% occurring once. The material sequenced was PBMCs. These receptors were taken from a man between 18 and 35 years old in good health and CMV-seronegative.

As DNA, the CDR3 is TGTGCCAGCAGCCCCGGGACAGGGGCCTCTGGAAACACCATATATTTT. This translates into CASSPGTGASGNTIYF. This chain connects TRBV5-5 to TRBJ1-3, with TRBD1 matching 10 bases. CDR1 is SGHKS, CDR2 YYEKEE, per germline (reference sequence). The V segment lost 4 bases and the J segment 0 bases; nucleotides outside the gene matches: 4. This CDR3 contains 16 residues.

The rearrangement joins TRBV6-1 to TRBJ2-3, with D uncertain. Germline V gene data show CDR1 as MNHNS and CDR2 as SASEGT. The CDR3 has 13 amino acids. The V end was cut by 7 bases, the J end by 1 base, with 9 bases between. The CDR3 loop reads CASKRRGTDTQYF. CDR3 bases: TGTGCCAGCAAGCGCAGAGGCACAGATACGCAGTATTTT.

This clone was seen a handful of times. V usage is TRBV7-9 and J usage is TRBJ2-1; D ambiguous. The CDR3 contains 12 residues. Germline V gene data show CDR1 as SEHNR and CDR2 as FQNEAQ (reference sequence). Between the trimmed V and J ends, which lost 0 bases and 7 bases, there was a span of 4 bases. CDR3 loop: CASSLARNEQFF. The CDR3 DNA sequence: TGTGCCAGCAGCTTAGCCCGGAATGAGCAGTTCTTC.

The rearrangement links TRBV18 to TRBJ2-1; 7 positions match TRBD2. Germline-derived CDR1 and CDR2 are KGHSH and LQKENI. The CDR3 has 12 residues. The ends lost 6 bases at V and 10 bases at J; junction bases unmatched: 6. The CDR3 loop is CASSPGGNEQFF. The CDR3, as DNA: TGTGCCAGCTCCCCGGGGGGAAACGAGCAGTTCTTC.

The V gene is TRBV12-5, the J gene TRBJ2-3, with D unclear. The CDR3 runs to 15 residues. V gave up 1 base and J gave up 6 bases, with 14 bases separating them. In germline, CDR1 is LGHNT, CDR2 FRNRAP. In nucleotides, the CDR3 is TGTGCTAGTGGTTTGGCCCGACAAGTCGCGGATACGCAGTATTTT. Amino acid sequence: CASGLARQVADTQYF.

The chain couples TRBV7-6 to TRBJ2-1, with TRBD1 identical over 7 bases. CDR1 and CDR2 (germline): SGHVS, FNYEAQ. With V trimmed by 0 bases and J by 13 bases, 3 bases remained unmatched. The CDR3 extends over 12 amino acids. CDR3 amino acids: CASSLARDRQFF. The CDR3 DNA sequence: TGTGCCAGCAGCTTAGCCCGGGACAGACAGTTCTTC.

V gene TRBV7-6 combines with J gene TRBJ1-6; D call uncertain. Germline CDR1 is SGHVS and CDR2 is FNYEAQ. The CDR3 runs 16 residues. V lost 1 base and J lost 7, with 14 bases in between. Here the CDR3 reads CASSLGVGSANSPLHF. The CDR3 nucleotides read TGTGCCAGCAGCTTAGGGGTGGGGAGTGCGAATTCACCCCTCCACTTT.

The chain recombines TRBV19 with TRBJ1-1; 12 bases line up with TRBD1. The V segment lost 5 bases and the J segment 1 base; nucleotides outside the gene matches: 14. The germline CDR1 and CDR2 sequences are LNHDA and SQIVND (reference sequence). This CDR3 is 19 amino acids long. CDR3 protein: CASSQLPGTGGAWNTEAFF. DNA of the CDR3: TGTGCCAGTAGTCAACTACCGGGGACAGGGGGCGCATGGAACACTGAAGCTTTCTTT.

The CDR3 loop is CASSQGQRRLDEQYF. The CDR3 region has the DNA TGCGCCAGCAGCCAGGGACAGCGTCGATTGGACGAGCAGTACTTC. The chain recombines TRBV4-3 with TRBJ2-7; 7 nucleotides agree with TRBD1. V trimming: 3 bases; J trimming: 5 bases; junction bases outside the gene matches: 10. CDR1 LGHNA and CDR2 YSLEER come from the germline V gene. The CDR3 is made up of 15 amino acids.

The V gene is TRBV5-1, the J gene TRBJ1-2; 7 bases match TRBD1. The CDR3 runs 15 residues. The germline V gene has CDR1 SGHRS and CDR2 YFSETQ. Unmatched junction bases numbered 2, after V lost 0 bases and J lost 0 bases. The CDR3 sequence: CASSLAGQTNYGYTF. The CDR3 nucleotides read TGCGCCAGCAGCTTGGCGGGACAGACTAACTATGGCTACACCTTC.

The rearrangement joins TRBV23-1 to TRBJ1-2; D unclear. TRBV23-1 is an ORF; its function is uncertain. The V end lost 6 bases, the J end lost 3 bases, and 14 bases lay between the germline ends. The CDR3 runs to 14 residues. CDR3 coding DNA: TGCGCCAGCAGGCCCGTCCCGCTAGACTATGGCTACACCTTC. Translating it yields CASRPVPLDYGYTF.

This chain links TRBV27 with TRBJ2-7; 7 bases align to TRBD1. The germline V gene encodes CDR1 MNHEY and CDR2 SMNVEV (reference sequence). This CDR3 comprises 15 residues. V lost 6 bases and J lost 3; bases outside the gene matches: 11. CDR3 loop: CASSRKPGQSYEQYF. As DNA, the CDR3 is TGTGCCAGCAGCCGAAAGCCGGGACAGAGCTACGAGCAGTACTTC.

This chain connects TRBV27 to TRBJ1-1, with no clear D. CDR1 MNHEY and CDR2 SMNVEV come from the germline V gene (reference sequence). The CDR3 has 15 amino acids. V lost 4 bases to trimming and J lost 0 bases, with 12 bases between them. For the CDR3, the DNA is TGTGCCAGCAGTTCAGGAGGCATAGTGAACACTGAAGCTTTCTTT. It specifies CASSSGGIVNTEAFF.

J is TRBJ2-5 and V is TRBV11-2; TRBD1 might be the D (7 bases). V gave up 7 bases and J gave up 1 base, with 19 bases separating them. Germline CDR1 is SGHAT and CDR2 is FQNNGV. The CDR3 contains 16 residues. Here the CDR3 DNA reads TGTGCCAGCACCCCTCAGGGGGGCGTGCTCCAAGAGACCCAGTACTTC. Protein sequence: CASTPQGGVLQETQYF.

This clone was detected only a few times. The rearrangement joins TRBV9 to TRBJ2-1, with D hard to call. Trimming took 4 bases from V and 4 from J, leaving 15 bases between them. The CDR3 has 15 amino acids. Germline CDR1 and CDR2: SGDLS and YYNGEE. The CDR3, as DNA: TGTGCCAGCAGCCCAATGGCTAGTACGTACAATGAGCAGTTCTTC. It yields the protein CASSPMASTYNEQFF.

This rearrangement joins TRBV12-2 to TRBJ1-2; TRBD1 reflects the table's D call only, with no check against the DNA. TRBV12-2 constitutes a pseudogene. The length of the CDR3 is 16 residues. The CDR3 nucleotides are TGTGCAAGTCGGTACGGGACAGCAATCCCTAACTATGGCTACACCTTC. Protein: CASRYGTAIPNYGYTF.

The J gene is TRBJ2-1, the V gene TRBV4-3; D is ambiguous. The CDR3 has 14 amino acids. Germline assignment: CDR1 LGHNA and CDR2 YSLEER. The V end lost 0 bases, the J end lost 4 bases, and 7 bases lay between the germline ends. DNA of the CDR3: TGCGCCAGCAGCCAAGATTCCAGGTACAATGAGCAGTTCTTC. This codes for CASSQDSRYNEQFF.

The chain couples TRBV12-5 to TRBJ2-3; TRBD2 might be the D (6 bases). Germline CDR1 and CDR2: LGHNT and FRNRAP. The CDR3 consists of 13 residues. V was clipped by 0 bases and J by 7 bases, with 8 bases between them. CDR3 residues: CASGLVGGNTQYF. CDR3 nucleotide sequence: TGTGCTAGTGGTTTGGTAGGAGGGAATACGCAGTATTTT.

The genes are TRBV6-1 and TRBJ1-1, with TRBD1 matching 9 bases. CDR1 MNHNS and CDR2 SASEGT come from the germline V gene. There are 15 residues in the CDR3. Trimming at V came to 6 bases and at J to 4 bases, leaving 9 bases not matched to a gene. The CDR3 sequence: CASRGQGAGSTEAFF. Written as DNA, the CDR3 is TGTGCCAGCAGGGGACAGGGAGCGGGAAGCACTGAAGCTTTCTTT.

V and J are TRBV2 and TRBJ2-7; D possibly corresponds to TRBD2 (6 bases). V gave up 8 bases and J gave up 2 bases, with 19 bases separating them. Germline V gene sequence: CDR1 SNHLY, CDR2 FYNNEI. The CDR3 runs 15 residues. CDR3 in amino acids: CASSAEEGAPYEQYF. The CDR3 nucleotides read TGTGCCAGCTCCGCGGAGGAGGGCGCCCCCTACGAGCAGTACTTC.

This clone was seen once. The chain employs TRBV4-3 and TRBJ2-1; D is perhaps TRBD2 (5 bases). CDR3 length: 14 residues. V gave up 3 bases and J gave up 5 bases, with 11 bases separating them. Germline V gene sequence: CDR1 LGHNA, CDR2 YSLEER. CDR3 region: CASSQTGINNEQFF. The CDR3 DNA follows: TGCGCCAGCAGCCAGACCGGGATCAACAATGAGCAGTTCTTC.

The chain recombines TRBV27 with TRBJ2-2; no clear D gene. CDR3 size: 13 residues. The germline CDR1 and CDR2 sequences are MNHEY and SMNVEV (reference sequence). Deletions cut 4 bases from V and 8 bases from J, with 11 bases between. Here the CDR3 DNA reads TGTGCCAGCAGTTGGGCCTCTGGGGGGGAGCTGTTTTTT. It yields the protein CASSWASGGELFF.

V and J are TRBV19 and TRBJ1-5; 7 bases are shared with TRBD1. V shed 3 bases, J shed 7 bases, and the junction held 15 bases outside the gene matches. Germline values: CDR1 LNHDA, CDR2 SQIVND (reference sequence). CDR3 length equals 17 residues. CDR3 sequence reads: CASSIVGDRVLRQPQHF. CDR3 sequence (DNA): TGTGCCAGTAGTATCGTCGGAGACAGGGTATTGCGGCAGCCCCAGCATTTT.

Turning to this clone: Additional DNA sequences in this sample encode the identical CDR3. V and J are TRBV27 and TRBJ2-7; no clear D. Germline assignment: CDR1 MNHEY and CDR2 SMNVEV (reference sequence). The CDR3 contains 13 residues. V lost 3 bases to trimming and J lost 0 bases, with 6 bases between them. Written as DNA, the CDR3 is TGTGCCAGCAGTTTGGCTAGCTCCTACGAGCAGTACTTC. Protein sequence: CASSLASSYEQYF.

This clone occurred once. V is TRBV5-1 and J is TRBJ2-1, with D perhaps TRBD2 (5 bases). V was trimmed by 1 base and J by 6 bases, leaving 17 bases between them. In germline, CDR1 is SGHRS, CDR2 YFSETQ. The CDR3 consists of 16 residues. The CDR3 loop is CASSLSGLRMSNEQFF. CDR3 in DNA: TGCGCCAGCAGCTTGAGCGGTTTAAGGATGTCCAATGAGCAGTTCTTC.

The V call is TRBV10-3, the J call TRBJ2-2, with 11 bases aligning to TRBD1. With V trimmed by 6 bases and J by 6 bases, 6 bases remained unmatched. The CDR3 is 15 residues long. Germline V gives CDR1 ENHRY, CDR2 SYGVKD. The CDR3 spells CAIRGTGGSSGELFF. In DNA, the CDR3 is TGTGCCATCAGGGGGACAGGGGGGTCATCCGGGGAGCTGTTTTTT.

This clone was seen a single time. The chain carries TRBV7-9 and TRBJ1-2; D might be TRBD1 (6 bases). Germline CDR1 and CDR2: SEHNR and FQNEAQ (reference sequence). This CDR3 comprises 15 residues. The V gene lost 7 bases and the J gene lost 2 bases, with 17 bases spanning the gap. CDR3 region: CASTTRATGNYGYTF. The CDR3 bases are TGTGCCAGCACCACGCGGGCAACAGGGAACTATGGCTACACCTTC.

The chain combines TRBV9 with TRBJ1-1, with D possibly being TRBD1 (5 bases). This CDR3 has 14 amino acids. Trimming stripped 4 bases from V and 7 bases from J, with 17 bases between. Germline lookup yields CDR1 SGDLS and CDR2 YYNGEE. The CDR3 sequence: CASSLLDTTFEAFF. The CDR3 region has the DNA TGTGCCAGCAGCCTACTGGACACCACTTTTGAAGCTTTCTTT. The full variable domain, its missing parts supplied by reference TRBV9 and TRBJ1-1, is DSGVTQTPKHLITATGQRVTLRCSPRSGDLSVYWYQQSLDQGLQFLIQYYNGEERAKGNILERFSAQQFPDLHSELNLSSLELGDSALYFCASSLLDTTFEAFFGQGTRLTVV.